One and the same sample provided the 30 T cell receptor beta chains below, sequenced in a study of OX40 agonist ivuxolimab in advanced cancers. Here immunoSEQ multiplex PCR was the method, and the copy in TCRdb shows in-frame clones only, minus some. The sample contains approximately 77,000 clones, around 80% of which appear only once. Sequencing was performed on CD4+ or CD8+ T cells sorted from blood, taken in a trial of the OX40 agonist ivuxolimab. Receptor source: an adult with an advanced solid tumor such as melanoma, head and neck, liver or kidney cancer.

A single count supports this clone. The gene calls are TRBV9 and TRBJ2-2; D is undetermined. Trimming cost V 3 bases and J 2 bases, with 2 bases left between them. The CDR3 has 12 residues. Looked up from germline, CDR1 is SGDLS and CDR2 is YYNGEE. The CDR3 here is CASSDNTGELFF. DNA of the CDR3: TGTGCCAGCAGCGATAACACCGGGGAGCTGTTTTTT.

V is TRBV7-8 and J is TRBJ1-2; 9 nucleotides agree with TRBD1. The trim removed 0 bases at V and 6 bases at J, leaving 8 bases unmatched. Germline CDR1 SGHVS, CDR2 FQNEAQ. This CDR3 contains 16 residues. The CDR3, as DNA: TGTGCCAGCAGCTTAGCAATCGGGACAGGGTCTAATGGCTACACCTTC. Amino acid sequence: CASSLAIGTGSNGYTF.

J is TRBJ1-1 and V is TRBV30; the match to TRBD1 covers 7 bases. V lost 5 bases, J lost 6 bases, and 9 bases stayed unmatched. The CDR3 is 13 amino acids. CDR1 is GTSNPN, CDR2 SVGIG, per germline (reference sequence). This chain's CDR3 is CAWDPGTEAEAFF. DNA for the CDR3: TGTGCCTGGGATCCTGGGACAGAGGCTGAAGCTTTCTTT.

The CDR3: CASSLSTGGGGYTF. In DNA, the CDR3 is TGTGCCAGCAGCTTATCGACAGGGGGCGGTGGCTACACCTTC. The chain recombines TRBV7-9 with TRBJ1-2, with TRBD1 identical over 10 bases. Germline CDR1 is SEHNR and CDR2 is FQNEAQ (reference sequence). Trimming cost V 2 bases and J 7 bases; bases outside gene matches: 4. There are 14 residues in the CDR3.

The rearrangement links TRBV9 to TRBJ2-2; D is possibly TRBD1 (5 bases). The CDR3 is 14 residues long. Germline assignment: CDR1 SGDLS and CDR2 YYNGEE. Trimming took 3 bases from V and 1 from J, leaving 7 bases between them. The CDR3 region has the DNA TGTGCCAGCAGCGAGACAGTGAACACCGGGGAGCTGTTTTTT. Translating it yields CASSETVNTGELFF.

The V and J genes are TRBV28 and TRBJ1-5, with 9 bases identical to TRBD1. The CDR3 loop spans 18 amino acids. Germline CDR1 MDHEN, CDR2 SYDVKM. Unmatched junction bases numbered 15, after V lost 4 bases and J lost 5 bases. DNA for the CDR3: TGTGCCAGCAGTTCTTACCGCCCGGACAGGGGCGGGGATCAGCCCCAGCATTTT. It yields the protein CASSSYRPDRGGDQPQHF.

The rearrangement uses TRBV6-1 and TRBJ1-2, with D hard to call. The CDR3 spans 11 residues. Germline CDR1 MNHNS, CDR2 SASEGT. Trimming took 0 bases from V and 7 from J, leaving 3 bases between them. CDR3 sequence (DNA): TGTGCCAGCAGTGAAGCAGGTGGCTACACCTTC. This codes for CASSEAGGYTF.

V usage is TRBV10-3 and J usage is TRBJ1-6; possibly TRBD1 for D (5 bases). The CDR3 loop spans 13 amino acids. V was trimmed by 6 bases and J by 9 bases, leaving 12 bases between them. CDR1 ENHRY and CDR2 SYGVKD come from the germline V gene. CDR3 region: CAISGGTSSPLHF. The CDR3 nucleotides read TGTGCCATCAGCGGGGGTACGAGTTCACCCCTCCACTTT.

This clone has a single count. This chain joins TRBV7-2 and TRBJ2-3, with TRBD2 identical over 9 bases. The germline V gene encodes CDR1 SGHTA and CDR2 FQGNSA. V lost 4 bases to trimming and J lost 2 bases; unmatched junction nucleotides: 7. This CDR3 has 16 amino acids. The CDR3 nucleotides read TGTGCCAGCAGCTCTAGCGGGACTAGTTTCACAGATACGCAGTATTTT. Its translation is CASSSSGTSFTDTQYF.

CDR3 region: CASSEERNTDTQYF. CDR3 DNA: TGTGCCAGCAGTGAGGAGAGAAACACAGATACGCAGTATTTT. This chain joins TRBV2 and TRBJ2-3; D unclear. Germline CDR1 SNHLY, CDR2 FYNNEI. The length of the CDR3 is 14 residues. V lost 3 bases, J lost 2 bases, and 9 bases lay in between. Full variable domain (missing parts from reference TRBV2 and TRBJ2-3): EPEVTQTPSHQVTQMGQEVILRCVPISNHLYFYWYRQILGQKVEFLVSFYNNEISEKSEIFDDQFSVERPDGSNFTLKIRSTKLEDSAMYFCASSEERNTDTQYFGPGTRLTVL.

The genes are TRBV4-3 and TRBJ1-2; D remains ambiguous. CDR3 length: 15 residues. Germline values: CDR1 LGHNA, CDR2 YSLEER. The germline V and J ends were trimmed by 0 bases and 2 bases, with 10 bases remaining between them. The CDR3 region is CASSQDLSDNYGYTF. DNA of the CDR3: TGCGCCAGCAGCCAAGATCTCTCCGACAACTATGGCTACACCTTC.

The chain uses TRBV7-3 and TRBJ1-1, with D unclear. V lost 4 bases and J lost 3, with 9 bases in between. The CDR3 consists of 13 residues. Germline V gene lookup returns CDR1 SGHTA and CDR2 FQGTGA. CDR3 loop: CASSSQRDTEAFF. CDR3 DNA sequence: TGTGCCAGCAGCTCACAGAGAGACACTGAAGCTTTCTTT.

The chain employs TRBV5-6 and TRBJ2-5, with D perhaps matching TRBD1 (5 bases). This CDR3 spans 15 amino acids. From germline, CDR1 is SGHDT and CDR2 YYEEEE. Trimming stripped 4 bases from V and 6 bases from J, with 19 bases between. The CDR3 here is CASSRPGQGAKTQYF. CDR3 bases: TGTGCCAGCAGCCGACCTGGCCAGGGCGCCAAGACCCAGTACTTC.

The CDR3 loop reads CASSRNVRGGNQPQHF. The CDR3 DNA follows: TGTGCCAGCAGCAGGAACGTCAGGGGTGGCAATCAGCCCCAGCATTTT. V is TRBV5-5 and J is TRBJ1-5, with a weak D call TRBD1 (6 bases). Trimming removed 4 bases at V and 2 bases at J, with 16 bases between. Germline V CDR1 and CDR2: SGHKS, YYEKEE (reference sequence). The CDR3 consists of 16 residues. Drawing the rest from reference TRBV5-5 and TRBJ1-5, the complete variable domain is DAGVTQSPTHLIKTRGQQVTLRCSPISGHKSVSWYQQVLGQGPQFIFQYYEKEERGRGNFPDRFSARQFPNYSSELNVNALLLGDSALYLCASSRNVRGGNQPQHFGDGTRLSIL.

This rearrangement joins TRBV6-1 to TRBJ1-5; the D gene is possibly TRBD1 (6 bases). Germline lookup yields CDR1 MNHNS and CDR2 SASEGT. V lost 4 bases and J lost 7, with 17 bases in between. The CDR3 has 15 residues. CDR3 in DNA: TGTGCCAGCAGTGCTATGACAGGTCAAGGACAGCCCCAGCATTTT. Translated, it gives CASSAMTGQGQPQHF.

The rearrangement uses TRBV14 and TRBJ2-5; D not certain. CDR1 and CDR2 (germline): SGHDN, FVKESK. The CDR3 has 12 residues. V was pared by 3 bases and J by 6 bases, with 8 bases between. This chain's CDR3 is CASSQSSQTQYF. CDR3 nucleotide sequence: TGTGCCAGCAGCCAGAGTTCCCAGACCCAGTACTTC.

This clone appeared once. J is TRBJ1-2 and V is TRBV29-1; a weak D match, TRBD1 (5 bases). Germline loops: CDR1 SQVTM, CDR2 ANQGSEA. The CDR3 runs to 13 residues. The V and J ends lost 8 bases and 3 bases respectively, with 16 bases between them. This CDR3 is CSTRTGGDYGYTF. DNA for the CDR3: TGCAGCACTCGGACCGGAGGGGACTATGGCTACACCTTC.

V is TRBV30 and J is TRBJ2-7; D might be TRBD1 (5 bases). V lost 4 bases and J 6 bases, leaving 16 bases between the germline ends. The CDR3 runs 13 residues. Germline-derived CDR1 and CDR2 are GTSNPN and SVGIG (reference sequence). CDR3 region: CAWKKTAASEQYF. In nucleotides, the CDR3 is TGTGCCTGGAAGAAGACAGCCGCAAGCGAGCAGTACTTC.

The CDR3: CASSLLGYEQYF. Written as DNA, the CDR3 is TGCGCCAGCAGCTTGCTGGGTTACGAGCAGTACTTC. The V and J genes are TRBV5-1 and TRBJ2-7; D is unclear. Germline values: CDR1 SGHRS, CDR2 YFSETQ. The CDR3 spans 12 residues. Trimming removed 1 base at V and 4 bases at J, with 6 bases between. Combining the CDR3 with reference TRBV5-1 and TRBJ2-7 gives the whole variable domain KAGVTQTPRYLIKTRGQQVTLSCSPISGHRSVSWYQQTPGQGLQFLFEYFSETQRNKGNFPGRFSGRQFSNSRSEMNVSTLELGDSALYLCASSLLGYEQYFGPGTRLTVT.

The J gene is TRBJ2-7, the V gene TRBV7-6; tentative D call: TRBD2 (5 bases). This CDR3 is built from 15 residues. CDR1 is SGHVS and CDR2 is FNYEAQ in the germline V gene. Trimming left V 0 bases short and J 7 bases short, with 16 bases between. The CDR3 DNA reads TGTGCCAGCAGCTTAGCGGAACTAGGAATAGGGGAGCAGTACTTC. Translated: CASSLAELGIGEQYF.

The chain has TRBV6-6 and TRBJ2-1, with D perhaps matching TRBD1 (6 bases). The CDR3 sequence is 14 residues long. The germline CDR1 and CDR2 sequences are MNHNY and SVGAGI (reference sequence). V shed 8 bases and J shed 5 bases, with 16 bases lying between them. Written as DNA, the CDR3 is TGTGCCAGCTCCCAGTGGGGACAACACAATGAGCAGTTCTTC. Residues: CASSQWGQHNEQFF.

This chain links TRBV19 with TRBJ1-5; 9 nucleotides align to TRBD1. With 5 bases clipped from V and 2 bases from J, the junction kept 4 bases outside the gene matches. Germline loops: CDR1 LNHDA, CDR2 SQIVND (reference sequence). The CDR3 spans 15 residues. The DNA for the CDR3 is TGTGCCAGTAGTTCCCGGGACAGGGGCAATCAGCCCCAGCATTTT. Translating gives CASSSRDRGNQPQHF.

Details on this clone: An end of the junction differs from the germline gene, which may be a read error. V and J are TRBV7-7 and TRBJ2-5; tentatively, D is TRBD1 (6 bases). The CDR3 consists of 15 residues. Germline-derived CDR1 and CDR2 are SSHAT and FNYEAQ (reference sequence). As DNA, the CDR3 is TGTGCTAGCAGCTTGGGTGGACAGCGACAAGAGACCCAGTACTTC. This encodes CASSLGGQRQETQYF. The full variable domain, completed using reference TRBV7-7 and TRBJ2-5, is GAGVSQSPRYKVTKRGQDVTLRCDPISSHATLYWYQQALGQGPEFLTYFNYEAQPDKSGLPSDRFSAERPEGSISTLTIQRTEQRDSAMYRCASSLGGQRQETQYFGPGTRLLVL.

The chain employs TRBV11-2 and TRBJ2-1, with 7 bases identical to TRBD2. The CDR3 is 16 amino acids. Germline CDR1 and CDR2: SGHAT and FQNNGV. The trim removed 4 bases at V and 3 bases at J, leaving 9 bases unmatched. In nucleotides, the CDR3 is TGTGCCAGCAGCTCCCTCAGCGGGACCAACTACAATGAGCAGTTCTTC. It encodes CASSSLSGTNYNEQFF.

The chain joins TRBV30 to TRBJ2-5, with 7 positions matching TRBD2. Losses at the gene ends were 3 bases for V and 6 bases for J; bases not matched to a gene: 10. Germline V lookup: CDR1 GTSNPN, CDR2 SVGIG (reference sequence). The CDR3 is made up of 14 amino acids. Here the CDR3 reads CAWSFSGGTKTQYF. The CDR3 DNA sequence: TGTGCCTGGAGCTTCTCCGGGGGGACGAAGACCCAGTACTTC.

The CDR3 DNA reads TGTGCCAGCAGTCTCCCCGGGACACATAGCAATCAGCCCCAGCATTTT. Translation: CASSLPGTHSNQPQHF. V usage is TRBV28 and J usage is TRBJ1-5; a weak D match, TRBD1 (6 bases). This CDR3 has 16 amino acids. Per the germline V gene, CDR1 is MDHEN and CDR2 is SYDVKM. Trimming removed 5 bases from V and 0 bases from J, with 14 bases in between.

This clone was seen more than once but under ten times. This rearrangement joins TRBV6-1 to TRBJ1-6; D not resolved. Trimming took off 8 bases at V and 14 bases at J, with 13 bases between the two ends. Germline CDR1 is MNHNS and CDR2 is SASEGT. The CDR3 consists of 11 residues. The DNA for the CDR3 is TGTGCCAGCGGACCCTCATGGTCCCTCCACTTT. Translating gives CASGPSWSLHF.

This clone was counted a single time. The rearrangement joins TRBV4-3 to TRBJ1-4; D is undetermined. V was clipped by 0 bases and J by 8 bases, with 16 bases between them. The CDR3 covers 16 residues. Germline V lookup: CDR1 LGHNA, CDR2 YSLEER. As DNA, the CDR3 is TGCGCCAGCAGCCAAGATCTGAGGGTTGTAGGAGAAAAACTGTTTTTT. As protein: CASSQDLRVVGEKLFF.

The genes are TRBV5-4 and TRBJ1-2; the D gene is possibly TRBD1 (6 bases). The V end was cut by 4 bases, the J end by 7 bases, with 17 bases between. CDR1 is SGHNT, CDR2 YYREEE, per germline (reference sequence). The CDR3 covers 14 residues. CDR3 sequence: CASSLDRLLGGYTF. CDR3 bases: TGTGCCAGCAGCCTCGACAGGTTACTGGGTGGCTACACCTTC.

V gene TRBV7-8 combines with J gene TRBJ1-5; D is unclear. Deletions cut 1 base from V and 6 bases from J, with 13 bases between. CDR1 and CDR2 from the germline V gene are SGHVS and FQNEAQ. The CDR3 runs 15 residues. The CDR3 here is CASSLGGSIGQPQHF. The CDR3 nucleotides read TGTGCCAGCAGCTTAGGAGGGTCTATTGGTCAGCCCCAGCATTTT.